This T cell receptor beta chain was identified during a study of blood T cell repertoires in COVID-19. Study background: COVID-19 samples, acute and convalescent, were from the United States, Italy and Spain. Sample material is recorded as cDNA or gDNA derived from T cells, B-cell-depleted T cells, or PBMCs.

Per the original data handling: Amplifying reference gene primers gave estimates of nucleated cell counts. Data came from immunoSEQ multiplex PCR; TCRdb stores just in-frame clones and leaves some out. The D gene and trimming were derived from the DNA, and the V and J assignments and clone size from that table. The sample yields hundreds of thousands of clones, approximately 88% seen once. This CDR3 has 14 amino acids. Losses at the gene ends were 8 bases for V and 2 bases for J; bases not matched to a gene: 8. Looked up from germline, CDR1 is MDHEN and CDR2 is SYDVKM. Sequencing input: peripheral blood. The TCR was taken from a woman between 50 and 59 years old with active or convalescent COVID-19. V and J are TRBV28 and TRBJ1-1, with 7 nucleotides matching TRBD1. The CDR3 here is CASQNRGGNTEAFF. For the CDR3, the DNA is TGTGCCAGCCAAAACAGGGGAGGAAACACTGAAGCTTTCTTT.